Reported below is one TCR beta chain. Its antigen is not identified. Researchers reported sorting every CD8+ T cell subset in triplicate, around 300,000 cells per sort. The CDR3 has 15 residues. Looked up from germline, CDR1 is SGHTA and CDR2 is FQGTGA. The data stem from a study of CXCR3-negative and CXCR3-positive naive CD8 T cells. Study-level findings and limits: Both of the naive subsets showed about the same high diversity, but memory CD8+ cells had much less. Relative to CXCR3-negative naive cells, CXCR3-positive naive cells had more hydrophobic TRB CDR3s.

The study made its TRB cDNA libraries by 5' RACE, adding UMI labels. TCRdb re-analyzed the 5' RACE reads; it lists each CDR3 protein once, without DNA. This table lists around 63,000 distinct CDR3 sequences. This sequence originates from a human donor in good health. Some clones in this sample may be carry-over from other donors' samples. Sequencing used naive CXCR3+ CD8+ T cells from blood. Noted subset: CD45RO-CCR7+CD27+CD95- naive CD8+ T cells expressing CXCR3 (TNR3+). This rearrangement joins TRBV7-3 to TRBJ2-3; TCRdb selects TRBD1, and the lack of DNA leaves this call unchecked. The CDR3 spells CASSWTGGDTDTQYF.